Following are 21 T cell receptor beta chains from one sample sequenced in a study of OX40 agonist ivuxolimab in advanced cancers. Generated by immunoSEQ multiplex PCR, the TCRdb table keeps only in-frame clones and is missing some. The sample lists 65,000 to 95,000 clones; around 82% were seen once. Sample: CD4+ or CD8+ T cells sorted from blood, taken in a trial of the OX40 agonist ivuxolimab. These receptors were collected from an adult with an advanced solid tumor such as melanoma, head and neck, liver or kidney cancer.

This chain uses TRBV4-1 with TRBJ2-4, with 7 bases fitting TRBD1. The CDR3 sequence is 13 residues long. J was trimmed by 6 bases and V by 4 bases; bases with no gene match: 3. CDR1 is MGHRA and CDR2 is YSYEKL in the germline V gene. CDR3: CASSRQGTNIQYF. As DNA, the CDR3 is TGCGCCAGCAGCCGACAGGGCACAAACATTCAGTACTTC.

The genes are TRBV5-1 and TRBJ1-1; D might be TRBD1 (5 bases). Germline CDR1 SGHRS, CDR2 YFSETQ. Trimming left V 2 bases short and J 3 bases short, with 20 bases between. The CDR3 extends over 17 amino acids. CDR3 nucleotides: TGCGCCAGCAGCTTTGGGGCAGGGTCAGGGTGGGACACTGAAGCTTTCTTT. Its translation is CASSFGAGSGWDTEAFF.

The rearrangement uses TRBV30 and TRBJ1-6; D gene uncertain. Germline CDR1 reads GTSNPN; CDR2 reads SVGIG (reference sequence). The CDR3 contains 15 residues. Deletions cut 2 bases from V and 8 bases from J, with 16 bases between. CDR3 sequence: CAWSPNTIGDSPLHF. CDR3 nucleotide sequence: TGTGCCTGGAGTCCGAACACGATTGGAGATTCACCCCTCCACTTT.

The rearrangement uses TRBV27 and TRBJ1-5; 9 bases agree with TRBD1. In germline, CDR1 is MNHEY, CDR2 SMNVEV (reference sequence). This CDR3 has 14 amino acids. Trimming took 8 bases from V and 6 from J; bases not matched to a gene: 8. The CDR3 here is CASATGGSFQPQHF. The CDR3 DNA reads TGTGCCAGCGCCACAGGGGGCTCGTTTCAGCCCCAGCATTTT.

This clone was recorded once. The V and J genes are TRBV4-2 and TRBJ1-3; maybe TRBD1 (5 bases). The CDR3 has 16 amino acids. Germline V gene data show CDR1 as LGHNA and CDR2 as YNFKEQ. Trimming took off 3 bases at V and 0 bases at J, with 12 bases between the two ends. The CDR3 region has the DNA TGTGCCAGCAGCCAGTCCACCGGGGGCTCTGGAAACACCATATATTTT. Its protein product is CASSQSTGGSGNTIYF.

The chain recombines TRBV7-8 with TRBJ2-3; the D call may be TRBD1 or TRBD2 (6 bases each). The CDR3 is 15 residues long. Trimming stripped 5 bases from V and 0 bases from J, with 12 bases between. CDR1 and CDR2 (germline): SGHVS, FQNEAQ. CDR3 region: CASSPRGRSTDTQYF. The CDR3 nucleotides read TGTGCCAGCAGCCCCCGGGGGCGGAGCACAGATACGCAGTATTTT. Together with reference TRBV7-8 and TRBJ2-3, the CDR3 gives the full variable domain: GAGVSQSPRYKVAKRGQDVALRCDPISGHVSLFWYQQALGQGPEFLTYFQNEAQLDKSGLPSDRFFAERPEGSVSTLKIQRTQQEDSAVYLCASSPRGRSTDTQYFGPGTRLTVL.

The chain carries TRBV9 and TRBJ1-4; D ambiguous. V lost 4 bases, J lost 8 bases, and 18 bases lay in between. The CDR3 has 15 amino acids. The germline CDR1 and CDR2 sequences are SGDLS and YYNGEE. The CDR3 sequence is CASSSRTPEGEKLFF. CDR3 nucleotide sequence: TGTGCCAGCAGCTCACGGACTCCCGAGGGCGAAAAACTGTTTTTT.

The chain recombines TRBV11-3 with TRBJ1-4; no clear D gene. V was cut by 5 bases and J by 8 bases, with 12 bases left in between. Germline V CDR1 and CDR2: SGHNT, YENEEA. This CDR3 region has 13 residues. The CDR3: CASSLTESEKLFF. In nucleotides, the CDR3 is TGTGCCAGCAGCCTTACTGAGTCGGAAAAACTGTTTTTT.

The genes are TRBV9 and TRBJ2-1; D may be TRBD2 (6 bases). This CDR3 has 15 residues. The germline V gene has CDR1 SGDLS and CDR2 YYNGEE. Trimming pared 0 bases from V and 4 bases from J, leaving 11 bases between. CDR3 nucleotides: TGTGCCAGCAGCGTAGGTATGGAGGGGTACAATGAGCAGTTCTTC. It yields the protein CASSVGMEGYNEQFF.

J is TRBJ2-4 and V is TRBV20-1; no clear D. Trimming shortened V by 2 bases and J by 5 bases, and 4 bases separated the two germline ends. This CDR3 is 11 amino acids long. CDR1 and CDR2 (germline): DFQATT, SNEGSKA (reference sequence). The CDR3 coding sequence is TGCAGTGCTAGAAAACAAAACATTCAGTACTTC. Translation: CSARKQNIQYF.

The rearrangement uses TRBV11-1 and TRBJ2-5; D may be TRBD1 or TRBD2 (5 bases each). The CDR3 is 15 residues long. Germline V gives CDR1 SGHAT, CDR2 FQDESV (reference sequence). The V gene lost 0 bases and the J gene lost 1 base, with 9 bases spanning the gap. CDR3 sequence: CASSLARGAQETQYF. The CDR3 DNA sequence: TGTGCCAGCAGCTTAGCGAGGGGTGCCCAAGAGACCCAGTACTTC.

The chain recombines TRBV2 with TRBJ2-1, with D maybe TRBD1 (5 bases). The CDR3 is made up of 14 amino acids. Per germline, CDR1 SNHLY and CDR2 FYNNEI. Deletions cut 7 bases from V and 8 bases from J, with 18 bases between. CDR3 amino acids: CASKGSTRSDEQFF. CDR3 nucleotide sequence: TGTGCCAGCAAGGGGTCCACGCGGTCCGATGAGCAGTTCTTC. The entire variable domain, with the rest obtained from reference TRBV2 and TRBJ2-1, is as follows: EPEVTQTPSHQVTQMGQEVILRCVPISNHLYFYWYRQILGQKVEFLVSFYNNEISEKSEIFDDQFSVERPDGSNFTLKIRSTKLEDSAMYFCASKGSTRSDEQFFGPGTRLTVL.

The chain carries TRBV4-1 and TRBJ2-5; tentative D call: TRBD1 (6 bases). The CDR3 loop spans 13 amino acids. Trimming left V 0 bases short and J 5 bases short, with 7 bases between. Germline-derived CDR1 and CDR2 are MGHRA and YSYEKL. CDR3 in DNA: TGCGCCAGCAGCCAAGACCAGGGGGAGACCCAGTACTTC. Amino acids: CASSQDQGETQYF.

The rearrangement joins TRBV2 to TRBJ2-3; TRBD1 might be the D (6 bases). Trimming removed 8 bases at V and 0 bases at J, with 12 bases between. Germline CDR1 is SNHLY and CDR2 is FYNNEI. The CDR3 runs to 14 residues. CDR3 bases: TGTGCCAGCGCCACAGGGTTAAGCACAGATACGCAGTATTTT. It encodes CASATGLSTDTQYF.

This sequence joins TRBV28 and TRBJ1-2; D possibly corresponds to TRBD1 (5 bases). The V gene lost 2 bases and the J gene lost 1 base, with 5 bases spanning the gap. Germline CDR1 reads MDHEN; CDR2 reads SYDVKM. The CDR3 totals 13 residues. The CDR3: CASSLGGNYGYTF. In nucleotides, the CDR3 is TGTGCCAGCAGTTTAGGGGGTAACTATGGCTACACCTTC.

The rearrangement uses TRBV11-2 and TRBJ2-7; the match to TRBD1 covers 7 bases. V shed 3 bases and J 7 bases; nucleotides not matched to a gene: 3. The CDR3 runs 12 residues. Germline V gene lookup returns CDR1 SGHAT and CDR2 FQNNGV. The CDR3 is CASSFQGVEQYF. In DNA form, the CDR3 reads TGTGCCAGCAGCTTCCAGGGGGTAGAGCAGTACTTC.

The rearrangement joins TRBV6-1 to TRBJ1-1; TRBD1 aligns across 7 bases. The CDR3 contains 13 residues. Trimming removed 7 bases from V and 7 bases from J; junction bases left unmatched: 9. Germline CDR1 MNHNS, CDR2 SASEGT. The CDR3 bases are TGTGCCAGCATTCGGACAGGAGCAGTTGAAGCTTTCTTT. It is translated as CASIRTGAVEAFF.

The CDR3 region is CASSVEAGGPYEQYF. The CDR3 DNA is TGTGCCAGCAGCGTAGAAGCGGGGGGCCCCTACGAGCAGTACTTC. J is TRBJ2-7 and V is TRBV9, with 9 positions matching TRBD2. Germline V gene data show CDR1 as SGDLS and CDR2 as YYNGEE. Germline trimming cut 0 bases from V and 2 bases from J; bases unmatched to any gene: 3. CDR3 size: 15 residues.

The chain uses TRBV7-9 and TRBJ2-2, with a tentative D call TRBD1 (6 bases). Trimming stripped 3 bases from V and 4 bases from J, with 15 bases between. Germline V lookup: CDR1 SEHNR, CDR2 FQNEAQ (reference sequence). The CDR3 is made up of 16 amino acids. This CDR3 reads CASSFYRVVSTGELFF. As DNA, the CDR3 is TGTGCCAGCAGCTTTTACAGGGTAGTGAGCACCGGGGAGCTGTTTTTT.

The chain combines TRBV2 with TRBJ1-3, with D perhaps TRBD1 (5 bases). The CDR3 totals 15 residues. Trimming stripped 6 bases from V and 2 bases from J, with 14 bases between. Germline CDR1 and CDR2: SNHLY and FYNNEI. CDR3 region: CASSVGQGPGNTIYF. In DNA, the CDR3 is TGTGCCAGCAGCGTGGGGCAGGGCCCTGGAAACACCATATATTTT.

The genes are TRBV10-2 and TRBJ2-7; D might be TRBD1 (5 bases). Germline CDR1 WSHSY, CDR2 SAAADI. Deletions cut 9 bases from V and 6 bases from J, with 18 bases between. The CDR3 is 13 amino acids. CDR3 sequence (DNA): TGCGCCAGGAGAGACCAGGGTACCGGCGAGCAGTACTTC. Its protein is CARRDQGTGEQYF.